This T cell receptor (beta chain) was identified during a study of T cell changes during pregnancy in multiple sclerosis. Sequenced by immunoSEQ multiplex PCR; TCRdb stores in-frame clones only, minus some. This table holds around 50,000 clones, roughly nine tenths found once. Germline V gene lookup returns CDR1 SGHDN and CDR2 FVKESK. V trimming: 0 bases; J trimming: 2 bases; junction bases outside the gene matches: 6. CDR3 length equals 17 residues. The source of this sequence is a female donor with multiple sclerosis, enrolled in a pregnancy study. Sequencing was performed on CD8+ T cells from peripheral blood mononuclear cells, taken in the second trimester of pregnancy. The V call is TRBV14, the J call TRBJ2-2; 7 bases are shared with TRBD1. The CDR3 nucleotides read TGTGCCAGCAGCCAAGATTCGACAGGGTTTAACACCGGGGAGCTGTTTTTT. This gives the protein CASSQDSTGFNTGELFF.